The 14 T cell receptor beta chains in this list originate from one sample, sequenced in a study of shared clonotypes between healthy human individuals. This table comes from immunoSEQ multiplex PCR, and its TCRdb copy is limited to in-frame clones, with some not included. The data show 2 million or so clones, 90% to 95% seen once. Sequenced sample: naive CD4+ T cells sorted from blood. Subset specified: CD45RA+ positively selected. These receptors came from a man between 18 and 29 years old in good health.

The chain uses TRBV19 and TRBJ2-4, with D possibly being TRBD1 (5 bases). V lost 1 base, J lost 0 bases, and 10 bases lay in between. The germline V gene has CDR1 LNHDA and CDR2 SQIVND (reference sequence). The CDR3 is 16 residues long. The DNA of the CDR3 is TGTGCCAGTAGTATAGGACAGAAGCTAGCCAAAAACATTCAGTACTTC. As protein: CASSIGQKLAKNIQYF. Variable domain in full (rest from reference TRBV19 and TRBJ2-4): DGGITQSPKYLFRKEGQNVTLSCEQNLNHDAMYWYRQDPGQGLRLIYYSQIVNDFQKGDIAEGYSVSREKKESFPLTVTSAQKNPTAFYLCASSIGQKLAKNIQYFGAGTRLSVL.

CDR3 bases: TGCGCCAGCAGTGGACCGGGGACGGGCTACGAGCAGTACTTC. Translated: CASSGPGTGYEQYF. V usage is TRBV10-1 and J usage is TRBJ2-7, with D perhaps assigned TRBD1 or TRBD2 (5 bases each). Trimming took off 4 bases at V and 3 bases at J, with 13 bases between the two ends. CDR3 length: 14 residues. Germline V gene data show CDR1 as WNHNN and CDR2 as SYGVQD (reference sequence).

The chain links TRBV7-9 to TRBJ2-7; 7 bases map to TRBD2. V was clipped by 4 bases and J by 2 bases; unmatched bases: 5. The CDR3 sequence is 14 residues long. In germline, CDR1 is SEHNR, CDR2 FQNEAQ (reference sequence). The CDR3 DNA follows: TGTGCCAGCAGCTCACCCCGGGGGGCCTACGAGCAGTACTTC. Its protein is CASSSPRGAYEQYF.

The chain couples TRBV6-1 to TRBJ2-3, with D unresolved. Between the trimmed V and J ends, which lost 7 bases and 0 bases, there was a span of 11 bases. This CDR3 comprises 14 residues. Germline V gene sequence: CDR1 MNHNS, CDR2 SASEGT. CDR3 sequence: CASKALTSTDTQYF. In DNA form, the CDR3 reads TGTGCCAGCAAGGCGCTGACTAGCACAGATACGCAGTATTTT.

The chain employs TRBV7-9 and TRBJ1-5; D may be TRBD1 (5 bases). Between the trimmed V and J ends, which lost 3 bases and 3 bases, there was a span of 12 bases. CDR3 length: 15 amino acids. The germline CDR1 and CDR2 sequences are SEHNR and FQNEAQ (reference sequence). The CDR3, as DNA: TGTGCCAGCAGCTTGGACACTTTCCTCAATCAGCCCCAGCATTTT. It yields the protein CASSLDTFLNQPQHF.

This clone has just one count. The genes are TRBV7-2 and TRBJ1-1; D possibly corresponds to TRBD1 (5 bases). Germline CDR1 and CDR2: SGHTA and FQGNSA. The V and J ends lost 2 bases and 4 bases respectively, with 17 bases between them. The CDR3 contains 16 residues. The CDR3 nucleotides are TGTGCCAGCAGCTTATATCAGTCGGGGGGTGGCACTGAAGCTTTCTTT. This encodes CASSLYQSGGGTEAFF. The variable domain in full, completed from reference TRBV7-2 and TRBJ1-1, reads GAGVSQSPSNKVTEKGKDVELRCDPISGHTALYWYRQSLGQGLEFLIYFQGNSAPDKSGLPSDRFSAERTGGSVSTLTIQRTQQEDSAVYLCASSLYQSGGGTEAFFGQGTRLTVV.

The J gene is TRBJ2-7, the V gene TRBV7-2, with TRBD1 matching over 11 bases. CDR3 length: 16 residues. Per germline, CDR1 SGHTA and CDR2 FQGNSA. The ends lost 0 bases at V and 5 bases at J; junction bases unmatched: 6. The CDR3 DNA reads TGTGCCAGCAGCTTAGCCGGGACAGGGGGATCAAACGAGCAGTACTTC. Its translation: CASSLAGTGGSNEQYF.

CDR3 in DNA: TGTGCCAGCAAAAACCCAGCGCGGAATTCACCCCTCCACTTT. Protein sequence: CASKNPARNSPLHF. J is TRBJ1-6 and V is TRBV6-1; no definite D call. The CDR3 runs to 14 residues. The V gene's germline CDR1 is MNHNS and CDR2 SASEGT. Trimming took 7 bases from V and 7 from J, leaving 14 bases between them.

The CDR3 loop is CASSPGLADSTDTQYF. CDR3 nucleotides: TGTGCCAGCAGCCCAGGACTAGCGGATAGCACAGATACGCAGTATTTT. The rearrangement joins TRBV7-8 to TRBJ2-3; the match to TRBD2 covers 10 bases. The junction had 5 bases not matched to a gene; V was cut back by 5 bases and J by 0 bases. There are 16 residues in the CDR3. Germline V gene sequence: CDR1 SGHVS, CDR2 FQNEAQ.

The chain is built from TRBV27 and TRBJ2-3; D remains unclear. The V and J ends lost 5 bases and 5 bases respectively, with 14 bases between them. CDR1 is MNHEY and CDR2 is SMNVEV in the germline V gene (reference sequence). This CDR3 has 14 residues. The CDR3 loop is CASSGYVTRDTQYF. In DNA form, the CDR3 reads TGTGCCAGCAGTGGGTATGTGACCCGAGATACGCAGTATTTT.

In DNA form, the CDR3 reads TGTGCCAGCAGTGTGTTAGGAGGAGGGGAAAAACTGTTTTTT. It is translated as CASSVLGGGEKLFF. The genes are TRBV6-1 and TRBJ1-4; D gene ambiguous. From germline, CDR1 is MNHNS and CDR2 SASEGT. This CDR3 is 14 amino acids long. Trimming pared 4 bases from V and 8 bases from J, leaving 14 bases between.

The rearrangement links TRBV30 to TRBJ2-5, with D possibly being TRBD1 (6 bases). The CDR3 has 16 amino acids. CDR1 GTSNPN and CDR2 SVGIG come from the germline V gene (reference sequence). Trimming took off 2 bases at V and 5 bases at J, with 21 bases between the two ends. CDR3 coding DNA: TGTGCCTGGAGTATCATCAAGGACAGTTTTTTTGAGACCCAGTACTTC. Its translation is CAWSIIKDSFFETQYF.

For this clone: This sample includes further DNA sequences coding for the same CDR3. The rearrangement joins TRBV20-1 to TRBJ1-2; D gene uncertain. Trimming shortened V by 0 bases and J by 8 bases, and 4 bases separated the two germline ends. CDR1 DFQATT and CDR2 SNEGSKA come from the germline V gene (reference sequence). CDR3 length: 10 residues. CDR3: CSAREGGYTF. The CDR3 DNA reads TGCAGTGCTAGAGAGGGGGGCTACACCTTC.

The J gene is TRBJ1-3, the V gene TRBV5-4, with D uncertain. Germline V gene sequence: CDR1 SGHNT, CDR2 YYREEE (reference sequence). V dropped 0 bases and J dropped 0 bases, with 7 bases sitting between them. The CDR3 is 15 amino acids. The CDR3 loop is CASSLGRNSGNTIYF. CDR3 sequence (DNA): TGTGCCAGCAGCTTGGGCCGGAACTCTGGAAACACCATATATTTT.